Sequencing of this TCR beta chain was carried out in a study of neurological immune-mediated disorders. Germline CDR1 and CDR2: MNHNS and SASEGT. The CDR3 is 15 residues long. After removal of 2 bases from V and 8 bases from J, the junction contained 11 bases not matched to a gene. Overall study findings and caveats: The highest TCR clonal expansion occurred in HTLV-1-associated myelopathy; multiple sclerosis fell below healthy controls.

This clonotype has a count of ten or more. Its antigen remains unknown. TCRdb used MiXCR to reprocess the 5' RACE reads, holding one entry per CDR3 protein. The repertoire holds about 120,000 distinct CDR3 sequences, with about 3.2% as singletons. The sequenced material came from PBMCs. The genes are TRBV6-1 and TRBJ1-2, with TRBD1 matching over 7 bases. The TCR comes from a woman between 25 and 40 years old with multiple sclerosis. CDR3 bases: TGTGCCAGCAGTGAATTGAGGCGGCAGGGGGTGGGCTACACCTTC. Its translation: CASSELRRQGVGYTF.